A selection of T cell receptor beta chains follows, all from one sample in a study of STAT5B mutations in CD4+ large granular lymphocyte leukemia. Sequencing used immunoSEQ multiplex PCR; TCRdb keeps in-frame clones, though not all of them. The data show nearly 45,000 clones, around 85% seen once. The source material was CD4+ T cells from blood buffy coats. These receptors were collected from a human donor in good health. CDR3s include the opening cysteine and the closing phenylalanine or tryptophan. D genes are given only for firm matches. Where a row states a size, it is once, few, many or the class of an expanded clone; other rows omit it.

TRBJ2-1	.	TRBV29-1	.	TGCAGCGTCAGAACAGGGACACGTACCGGCAATGAGCAGTTCTTC	CSVRTGTRTGNEQFF
TRBJ1-1	.	TRBV18	.	TGTGCCAGCTCACCAAGGACGGGTACGAACACTGAAGCTTTCTTT	CASSPRTGTNTEAFF
TRBJ1-1	TRBD1	TRBV4-1	.	TGCGCCAGCAGCCAAATGGGGCGGGACAGGGAAACTGAAGCTTTCTTT	CASSQMGRDRETEAFF
TRBJ1-4	TRBD1	TRBV2	.	TGTGCCAGCAGTGGGGGACAGGGCTCTAATGAAAAACTGTTTTTT	CASSGGQGSNEKLFF
TRBJ1-2	TRBD1	TRBV6-6	once	TGTGCCAGCAGTTACGCTGGGACAGGGCTAGGCTATGGCTACACCTTC	CASSYAGTGLGYGYTF
TRBJ2-3	.	TRBV2	.	TGTGCCAGCAGCGATAACACAGATACGCAGTATTTT	CASSDNTDTQYF
TRBJ2-3	TRBD1	TRBV11-2	once	TGTGCCAGCAGCTCCGGACAGGGAGTGACAGATACGCAGTATTTT	CASSSGQGVTDTQYF
TRBJ1-5	.	TRBV6-6	.	TGTGCCAGCAGGGGGGGGGTCGGGAGGGATCAGCCCCAGCATTTT	CASRGGVGRDQPQHF
TRBJ2-7	.	TRBV5-4	.	TGTGCCAGCAGCTTGGGGAAATACGAGCAGTACTTC	CASSLGKYEQYF
TRBJ2-3	TRBD1	TRBV5-1	.	TGCGCCAGCAGTGAACAGGGGTACACAGATACGCAGTATTTT	CASSEQGYTDTQYF
TRBJ1-5	TRBD1	TRBV7-9	.	TGTGCCAGCAGTTCTACAGGGGGCAATCAGCCCCAGCATTTT	CASSSTGGNQPQHF
TRBJ1-2	.	TRBV18	.	TGTGCCAGCTCACGAACCGGGGATTCTAACTATGGCTACACCTTC	CASSRTGDSNYGYTF
TRBJ1-5	TRBD1	TRBV7-2	.	TGTGCCAGCAGCTCCTACCAGGGGGGCAATCAGCCCCAGCATTTT	CASSSYQGGNQPQHF
TRBJ2-3	.	TRBV27	.	TGTGCCAGCAGTTCCTACACAGATACGCAGTATTTT	CASSSYTDTQYF
TRBJ2-4	TRBD1	TRBV28	once	TGTGCCAGTTCGACGGGACAGAAAAACATTCAGTACTTC	CASSTGQKNIQYF
TRBJ1-1	.	TRBV5-4	.	TGTGCCAGCAGCTTGTTGGGAAACACTGAAGCTTTCTTT	CASSLLGNTEAFF
TRBJ1-5	.	TRBV6-1	.	TGTGCCAGCAGTGAAGAGGGGGATCAGCCCCAGCATTTT	CASSEEGDQPQHF
TRBJ2-7	TRBD2	TRBV7-2	.	TGTGCCAGCAGCTTAGGGACCCCTAGCGGGGGCCGAGGTGGGCAGTACTTC	CASSLGTPSGGRGGQYF
TRBJ1-1	.	TRBV5-4	.	TGTGCCAGCAGTCTTCCCGGGACCTGGCGGGCGAACACTGAAGCTTTCTTT	CASSLPGTWRANTEAFF
TRBJ1-5	TRBD1	TRBV6-1	.	TGTGCCAGCAGTGAGGACAGGGGGAGCAATCAGCCCCAGCATTTT	CASSEDRGSNQPQHF
TRBJ2-5	.	TRBV18	few	TGTGCCAGCTCACCACCGTCAGGGTTAGAGACCCAGTACTTC	CASSPPSGLETQYF
TRBJ1-4	.	TRBV7-2	.	TGTGCCAGCAGCTTAACCCAGGCAGGACGGGAAAAACTGTTTTTT	CASSLTQAGREKLFF
TRBJ2-7	.	TRBV7-2	.	TGTGCCAGCAGACCCAGAAATGCGGGAGAGCAGTACTTC	CASRPRNAGEQYF
TRBJ2-5	.	TRBV5-4	.	TGTGCCAGCAGCTTGGGGGTCGGAAATCTGCAAGAGACCCAGTACTTC	CASSLGVGNLQETQYF
TRBJ2-1	.	TRBV28	.	TGTGCCAGCAGTTCCGCAGGAAGAAGCTCCTACAATGAGCAGTTCTTC	CASSSAGRSSYNEQFF
TRBJ1-1	.	TRBV14	.	TGTGCCAGCAGCCACCTAGGGTCCCCTGGGGACACTGAAGCTTTCTTT	CASSHLGSPGDTEAFF
TRBJ2-1	TRBD2	TRBV2	few	TGTGCCAGCAGTGCGGAGGTTAGCGGGAGAGGTGAGCAGTTCTTC	CASSAEVSGRGEQFF
TRBJ2-7	.	TRBV6-6	.	TGTGCCAGCAGTTCGGCGCAGCTCACCGAGCAGTACTTC	CASSSAQLTEQYF
TRBJ2-7	TRBD2	TRBV7-8	.	TGTGCCAGCAGCGCCACTACTAGCGGGAGTCTCTACGAGCAGTACTTC	CASSATTSGSLYEQYF